This is a list of T cell receptor beta chains from one sample in a study of shared clonotypes between healthy human individuals. Some clones are missing from TCRdb's copy, which holds only in-frame ones; the method was immunoSEQ multiplex PCR. The sample yields some 2,000,000 clones, roughly 95% seen once. The sequencing sample was made of naive CD8+ T cells sorted from blood. All receptors come from a man aged 18-30 years in good health. Each CDR3 is given with its conserved first and last residue. The order of the fields is J gene, CDR3 length, V gene, clone size, D gene, CDR3 DNA, CDR3 protein. The D gene is left open where the match is weak. A clone size is listed for some rows: how often the clone was seen (once, few, many), or a class if it is expanded.

TRBJ1-1 18 TRBV11-2 . . TGTGCCAGCAGCTTATCAGCGAGGATCCCAATTGTGAACACTGAAGCTTTCTTT CASSLSARIPIVNTEAFF
TRBJ1-2 17 TRBV29-1 . TRBD1 TGCAGCGTTGATCGGGGGGACAGGGGAGAAGATTACTATGGCTACACCTTC CSVDRGDRGEDYYGYTF
TRBJ2-1 14 TRBV6-6 . . TGTGCCAGCAGTCCCCAGGGGTTGTACAATGAGCAGTTCTTC CASSPQGLYNEQFF
TRBJ2-7 14 TRBV13 . . TGTGCCAGCAGCCCAGATGGGGGCTCCTACGAGCAGTACTTC CASSPDGGSYEQYF
TRBJ1-4 13 TRBV28 . . TGTGCCAGAGTCGCAGACGGCGGGGAAAAACTGTTTTTT CARVADGGEKLFF
TRBJ2-7 13 TRBV5-4 once . TGTGCCAGCAGCCGGACACTCCTCTACGAGCAGTACTTC CASSRTLLYEQYF
TRBJ1-1 16 TRBV27 . . TGTGCCAGCAGTTTAACCCAGCCGCACATGAACACTGAAGCTTTCTTT CASSLTQPHMNTEAFF
TRBJ2-2 13 TRBV5-4 . . TGTGCCAGCAGCTTGGAGGTATCCGGGGAGCTGTTTTTT CASSLEVSGELFF
TRBJ2-1 16 TRBV19 . . TGTGCCAGTAGTATACGAGGGGGTATGTCCTACAATGAGCAGTTCTTC CASSIRGGMSYNEQFF
TRBJ1-2 14 TRBV4-1 . . TGCGCCAGCAGCCACTCACACCCCGCTCGTGGCTACACCTTC CASSHSHPARGYTF
TRBJ2-1 15 TRBV27 . . TGTGCCAGCAGTCCCCGGCAGCTATCCTACAATGAGCAGTTCTTC CASSPRQLSYNEQFF
TRBJ1-5 15 TRBV4-1 . . TGCGCCAGCAGCCAAGATCGGACAGACTATCAGCCCCAGCATTTT CASSQDRTDYQPQHF
TRBJ2-7 14 TRBV4-2 few TRBD1 TGTGCCAGCAGCCCCGGGACAGGGGGCTACGAGCAGTACTTC CASSPGTGGYEQYF
TRBJ2-6 19 TRBV9 . . TGTGCCAGCAGCGTAGGGGCGCGGGACATCAGCTCTGGGGCCAACGTCCTGACTTTC CASSVGARDISSGANVLTF
TRBJ1-2 17 TRBV21-1 once . TGTGCCAGCGGAGCGGGGACACGGGGGCAAAATAACTATGGCTACACCTTC CASGAGTRGQNNYGYTF
TRBJ2-5 15 TRBV7-9 . TRBD1 TGTGCCAGCAGCCCCGGACAGGGGGCATGGGAGACCCAGTACTTC CASSPGQGAWETQYF
TRBJ1-2 16 TRBV29-1 once TRBD1 TGCAGCGTAGGACCGGGAACAGGGGCTTTCGACTATGGCTACACCTTC CSVGPGTGAFDYGYTF
TRBJ2-2 14 TRBV14 . . TGTGCCAGCAGCCAAGGTGGAGGAACCGGGGAGCTGTTTTTT CASSQGGGTGELFF
TRBJ2-1 17 TRBV5-1 . TRBD2 TGCGCCAGCAGCCCGACTAGGGCGGGAGCGGCCTACAATGAGCAGTTCTTC CASSPTRAGAAYNEQFF
TRBJ2-5 15 TRBV15 . TRBD1 TGTGCCACCAGCAGAGCCCGGGACAGTCAAGAGACCCAGTACTTC CATSRARDSQETQYF
TRBJ2-5 16 TRBV10-3 . TRBD1 TGTGCCATCAGTGGCCCATTGACAGGGCCCCAAGAGACCCAGTACTTC CAISGPLTGPQETQYF
TRBJ2-1 15 TRBV2 . . TGTGCCAGCAGTGACCTAGCGACCCAATACAATGAGCAGTTCTTC CASSDLATQYNEQFF
TRBJ1-2 16 TRBV4-1 . . TGCGCCAGCAGCCAAGAATGGTCGGGGGGTCTCTATGGCTACACCTTC CASSQEWSGGLYGYTF
TRBJ2-7 15 TRBV7-2 . TRBD1 TGTGCCAGCAGCTTAGGTGGGGACAGCTCCTACGAGCAGTACTTC CASSLGGDSSYEQYF
TRBJ1-3 15 TRBV4-3 few TRBD1 TGCGCCAGCAGCCAAGCAAGGGGGCCCGGAAACACCATATATTTT CASSQARGPGNTIYF
TRBJ1-1 13 TRBV11-3 . . TGTGCCAGCAGCTTAGGTTTGAACACTGAAGCTTTCTTT CASSLGLNTEAFF
TRBJ2-5 15 TRBV19 . . TGTGCCAGTAGCCCGACAGGACACTTACAAGAGACCCAGTACTTC CASSPTGHLQETQYF
TRBJ2-7 18 TRBV5-1 . . TGCGCCAGCAGCTTGAAGGGACAAGGGATAGTATTCTCCTACGAGCAGTACTTC CASSLKGQGIVFSYEQYF
TRBJ2-7 14 TRBV9 . . TGTGCCAGCAGCGTAGATGGGGGACCAGGGGAGCAGTACTTC CASSVDGGPGEQYF
TRBJ2-7 15 TRBV14 . TRBD2 TGTGCCAGCAGTCAATCTCTAGCGGGAGCGGTCGAGCAGTACTTC CASSQSLAGAVEQYF
TRBJ2-1 15 TRBV5-1 . . TGCGCCAGCAATCCGGTGGCGGCGAGTGGTAATGAGCAGTTCTTC CASNPVAASGNEQFF
TRBJ2-5 14 TRBV11-2 . TRBD2 TGTGCCAGCAGCCCTTTGGCGGGAGGGGAGACCCAGTACTTC CASSPLAGGETQYF
TRBJ1-4 15 TRBV28 . . TGTGCCAGCAGTTTATCTATGGGGACGAATGAAAAACTGTTTTTT CASSLSMGTNEKLFF
TRBJ2-7 12 TRBV30 . TRBD1 TGTGCCTGTGGACAGGGGAACTACGAGCAGTACTTC CACGQGNYEQYF
TRBJ2-7 13 TRBV5-4 . TRBD1 TGTGCCAGCAGCTGGAGACAGGGCCACGAGCAGTACTTC CASSWRQGHEQYF
TRBJ2-7 13 TRBV19 . . TGTGCCAGTAGTATGCAGGACGGCTACGAGCAGTACTTC CASSMQDGYEQYF
TRBJ2-3 17 TRBV27 . TRBD1 TGTGCCAGCAGTTTATTAGCCGGACAGGGTATAGCAGATACGCAGTATTTT CASSLLAGQGIADTQYF
TRBJ2-2 16 TRBV27 . . TGTGCCAGCAGTTTACTTTCCCTTTCCAATGCCGGGGAGCTGTTTTTT CASSLLSLSNAGELFF
TRBJ2-1 14 TRBV7-6 . TRBD2 TGTGCCAGCAGCCCTTACAGCGGGGGGGATGAGCAGTTCTTC CASSPYSGGDEQFF
TRBJ2-1 11 TRBV28 . . TGTGCCAGCATTTTTGCTTCTGAGCAGTTCTTC CASIFASEQFF
TRBJ2-1 13 TRBV7-9 . . TGTGCCAGCAGCTTCTGGGACAACAATGAGCAGTTCTTC CASSFWDNNEQFF
TRBJ2-5 16 TRBV5-1 . . TGCGCCAGCAGCTTGGGGCAATCGACGGGTCAAGAGACCCAGTACTTC CASSLGQSTGQETQYF
TRBJ1-5 12 TRBV7-9 . . TGTGCCAGCAGCTTATTAAATCAGCCCCAGCATTTT CASSLLNQPQHF
TRBJ2-5 15 TRBV4-1 . . TGCGCCAGCAGCTACCCAGGCGCTCCGCCCGGGACCCAGTACTTC CASSYPGAPPGTQYF
TRBJ2-5 16 TRBV6-6 . TRBD2 TGTGCCAGCAGTACCCCGGGACTAGCGGGAGAGGGGACCCAGTACTTC CASSTPGLAGEGTQYF